This T cell receptor beta chain was retrieved from a study of cytomegalovirus exposure and HLA in healthy donors. About the research overall: Earlier work reported 95 million to 130 million unique TCR beta sequences from about 179 million T cells.

Overall study findings and caveats: A later analysis reportedly found fewer N-insertions in an Asian-associated ancestry cluster than the roughly 670-donor mean.

This CDR3 comprises 15 residues. Germline CDR1 reads SEHNR; CDR2 reads FQNEAQ (reference sequence). Both 60 Vbeta primers and 13 Jbeta primers went into the PCR. The repertoire was sequenced with immunoSEQ multiplex PCR; TCRdb's copy has only in-frame clones and lacks some. The table includes 120,000 or so clones, approximately 75% detected once. The count of this clone is one. What it binds is not known. Compared with germline, one end of the junction differs, possibly owing to a read error. This chain joins TRBV7-9 and TRBJ2-7; TRBD1 aligns across 7 bases. Sequencing was carried out using PBMCs. The receptor was derived from a woman aged 50 to 60 in good health and CMV-seronegative. The CDR3 here is CSSSSNRGDPYEQYF. CDR3 in DNA: TGTTCCAGCAGTTCTAACAGGGGTGACCCCTACGAGCAGTACTTC.